This T cell receptor (beta chain) was identified during a study of regulatory T cells in long-lasting Graves disease. The study's findings and limits: Patients with persistent disease showed a bias toward TRBV28, TRBJ1-2 and TRBJ2-5.

The V end was cut by 5 bases, the J end by 8 bases, with 15 bases between. In germline, CDR1 is MNHEY, CDR2 SMNVEV (reference sequence). This CDR3 is built from 13 residues. This clonotype showed up just a few times. Its antigen is undetermined. Time point given: newly diagnosed GD, antithyroid drugs for less than 3 months. TCR sequences were obtained from RNA taken from PBMCs. Investigators report Graves' disease was diagnosed under American Thyroid Association guidelines. With iRepertoire HTBI primers and Arm-PCR of CDR3 regions, TCR beta libraries were built. Per the original methods: Samples revealed 50 to 70 TRBV and roughly 15 TRBJ segments. A single record per CDR3 protein comes from TCRdb applying MiXCR to the multiplex PCR reads. The V and J calls shown here were made by TCRdb, not taken from the authors' results. The sample records about 430,000 distinct CDR3 sequences, about 15% being singletons.

The data also belong to a second study, concerning T cells in Graves' hyperthyroidism and ophthalmopathy. This second report adds: Through a model of 13 V-J features, ophthalmopathy was separated from stable hyperthyroidism.

The chain carries TRBV27 and TRBJ1-2, with a tentative D call TRBD1 (5 bases). The TCR sequence derives from a woman aged 40-49 years with Graves disease. The sample here was peripheral blood mononuclear cells (PBMCs), taken at new diagnosis, from a patient treated with antithyroid drugs. This CDR3 is CASSPRTRGGYTF. CDR3 DNA sequence: TGTGCCAGCAGTCCCCGGACTAGGGGCGGCTACACCTTC.